The 2 T cell receptor beta chains below all came from one sample that was sequenced in a study of T-cell reconstitution after alpha-beta-depleted transplantation in children. Construction of the TCRbeta library involved unique molecular identifiers. TCRdb itself ran the PCR reads through MiXCR, one entry per CDR3 protein. The table lists 540,000 or so distinct CDR3 sequences, 20% to 25% of them singletons. The sequencing here drew on PBMCs, mostly from graft donor cells, taken 360 days after TCRalphabeta/CD19-depleted stem cell transplant. The receptor set was obtained from a boy in the first two years of life who had a stem cell transplant for acute myeloid leukemia, so the T cells may come from the graft donor.

The chain is built from TRBV29-1 and TRBJ1-3, with 7 nucleotides matching TRBD1. The CDR3 length is 11 residues. V shed 4 bases, J shed 9 bases, and the junction held 3 bases outside the gene matches. Germline CDR1 is SQVTM and CDR2 is ANQGSEA. The DNA for the CDR3 is TGCAGCGTTGGGGACAGCCTCACCATATATTTT. It codes for CSVGDSLTIYF.

This clonotype was observed at least ten times. The V call is TRBV20-1, the J call TRBJ2-1, with 10 bases identical to TRBD1. J lost 8 bases, V lost 2 bases, and 9 bases had no gene match. The CDR3 extends over 15 amino acids. In germline, CDR1 is DFQATT, CDR2 SNEGSKA (reference sequence). CDR3 amino acids: CSARRLGQGWDEQFF. As DNA, the CDR3 is TGCAGTGCTAGACGTCTGGGACAGGGGTGGGATGAGCAGTTCTTC.